This TCR beta chain was profiled in a study of T cell responses to AZD1222 COVID-19 vaccine. Clones were read by immunoSEQ multiplex PCR, and TCRdb kept only the in-frame ones, dropping some. The sample lists roughly 93,000 clones, 89% occurring once. Study-wide findings and caveats: It should be noted that donors were predominantly white British and more often female, and clonal diversity was possibly underestimated.

The CDR3 contains 15 residues. Looked up from germline, CDR1 is ENHRY and CDR2 is SYGVKD. Trimming pared 4 bases from V and 0 bases from J, leaving 10 bases between. This clone was counted a single time. Its antigen is as yet unknown. The origin of this receptor is an adult who received the AZD1222 COVID-19 vaccine. The chain employs TRBV10-3 and TRBJ1-3; D might be TRBD1 (5 bases). Material: peripheral blood, obtained 28 days after the second AZD1222 dose. This CDR3 reads CAISVGTSSGNTIYF. The CDR3 coding sequence is TGTGCCATCAGTGTGGGGACGAGCTCTGGAAACACCATATATTTT.